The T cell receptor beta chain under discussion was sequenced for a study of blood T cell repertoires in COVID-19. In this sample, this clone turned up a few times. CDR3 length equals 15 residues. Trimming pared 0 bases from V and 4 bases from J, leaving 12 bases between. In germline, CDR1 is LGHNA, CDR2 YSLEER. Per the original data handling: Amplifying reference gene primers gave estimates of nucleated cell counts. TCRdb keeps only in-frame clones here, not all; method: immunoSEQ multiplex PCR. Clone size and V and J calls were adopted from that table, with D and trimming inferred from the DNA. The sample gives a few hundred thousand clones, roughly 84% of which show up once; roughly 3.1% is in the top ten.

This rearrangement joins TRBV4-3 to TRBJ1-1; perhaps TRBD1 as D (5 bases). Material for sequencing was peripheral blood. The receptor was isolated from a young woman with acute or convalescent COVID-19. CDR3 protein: CASSQDYLGGTEAFF. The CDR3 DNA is TGCGCCAGCAGCCAAGACTACCTGGGGGGCACTGAAGCTTTCTTT.